This T cell receptor (beta chain) was obtained from a study of control samples from healthy donors and cancer patients (dated by TCRdb to the early 2020s). As for this clone: No antigen is known for it. The sample holds no much larger clone one base away, and base qualities are not on file.

Preparation of the library involved the immunoSEQ multiplex PCR assay. TCRdb carries this immuneACCESS record with in-frame sequences only. Its versions omit some clonotypes, under half of them owing to an unresolved V gene in the studies checked, with the rest unexplained. The sample table lists some 210,000 clones, around 90% of them with a count of one. Together, the top ten hold 1.8% of the sample. As encoded in the germline V gene, CDR1 is MGHDK while CDR2 is SYGVNS. Trimming accounts for 8 bases at V and 3 bases at J, while the number of junction bases matched to no gene is 5. Taken from cysteine to phenylalanine, the CDR3 has 14 residues. CDR3 DNA only is kept here, 42 bases in frame from base 1.

The rearrangement combines TRBV25-1 with TRBJ1-5; TRBD1 lines up with 9 middle nucleotides. The material sequenced was blood. This clonotype was sampled from a young man in good health. Here the CDR3 is given as CASEDRGLNQPQHF. DNA sequence: TGTGCCAGCGAGGACAGGGGACTCAATCAGCCCCAGCATTTT.